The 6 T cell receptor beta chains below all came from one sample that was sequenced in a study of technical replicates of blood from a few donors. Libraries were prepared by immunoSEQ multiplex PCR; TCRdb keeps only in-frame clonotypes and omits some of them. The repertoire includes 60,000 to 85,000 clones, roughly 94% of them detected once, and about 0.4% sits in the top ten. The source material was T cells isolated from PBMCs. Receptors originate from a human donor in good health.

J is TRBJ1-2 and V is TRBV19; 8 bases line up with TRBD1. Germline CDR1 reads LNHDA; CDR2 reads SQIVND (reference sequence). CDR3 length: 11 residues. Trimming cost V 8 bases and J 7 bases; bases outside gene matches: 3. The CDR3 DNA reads TGTGCCAGTTCAGACAGGGGTGGCTACACCTTC. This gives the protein CASSDRGGYTF.

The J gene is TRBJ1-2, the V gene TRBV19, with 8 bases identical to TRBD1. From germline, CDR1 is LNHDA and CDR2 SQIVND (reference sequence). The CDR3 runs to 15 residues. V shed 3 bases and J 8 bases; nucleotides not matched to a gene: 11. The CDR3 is CASSMGQDLSWGYTF. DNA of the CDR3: TGTGCCAGTAGTATGGGACAGGACCTCTCTTGGGGCTACACCTTC.

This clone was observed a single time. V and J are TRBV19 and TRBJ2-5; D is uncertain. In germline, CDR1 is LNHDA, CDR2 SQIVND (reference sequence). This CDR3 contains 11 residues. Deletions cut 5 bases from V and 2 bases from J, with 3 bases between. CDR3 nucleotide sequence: TGTGCCAGTAGTCTACAAGAGACCCAGTACTTC. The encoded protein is CASSLQETQYF.

In nucleotides, the CDR3 is TGCGCCAGCAGCCAAGAGGGACCACGGGGGTATGGCTACACCTTC. Its protein is CASSQEGPRGYGYTF. This chain uses TRBV4-1 with TRBJ1-2; a weak D match, TRBD1 (5 bases). Germline CDR1 reads MGHRA; CDR2 reads YSYEKL. This CDR3 spans 15 amino acids. The V gene lost 0 bases and the J gene lost 5 bases, with 13 bases spanning the gap.

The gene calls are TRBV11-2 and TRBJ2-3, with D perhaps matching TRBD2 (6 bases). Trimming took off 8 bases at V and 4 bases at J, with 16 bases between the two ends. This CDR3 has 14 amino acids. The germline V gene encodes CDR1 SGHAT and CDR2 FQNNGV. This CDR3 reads CASFGRTGADTQYF. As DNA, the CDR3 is TGTGCCAGCTTTGGTCGGACGGGGGCAGATACGCAGTATTTT.

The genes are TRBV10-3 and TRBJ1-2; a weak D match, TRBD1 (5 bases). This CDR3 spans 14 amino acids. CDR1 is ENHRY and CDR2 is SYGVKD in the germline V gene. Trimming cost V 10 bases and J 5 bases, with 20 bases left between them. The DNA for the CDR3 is TGTGCCAGCACCGGGGCCCGTGGGAGGTATGGCTACACCTTC. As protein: CASTGARGRYGYTF.